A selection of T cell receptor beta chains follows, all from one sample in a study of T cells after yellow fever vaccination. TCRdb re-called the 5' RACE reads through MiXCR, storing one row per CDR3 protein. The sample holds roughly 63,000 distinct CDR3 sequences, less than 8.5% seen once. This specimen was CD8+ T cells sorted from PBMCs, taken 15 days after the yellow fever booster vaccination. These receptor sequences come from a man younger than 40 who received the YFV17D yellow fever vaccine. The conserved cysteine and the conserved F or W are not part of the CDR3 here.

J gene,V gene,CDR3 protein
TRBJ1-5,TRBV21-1,ASRLPLEGGTSVCNQPQH
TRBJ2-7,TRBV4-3,ASSQDGSREQY
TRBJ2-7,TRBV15,ATSLGRGSYEQY
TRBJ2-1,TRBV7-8,ASSPHPPGLAGANEQF
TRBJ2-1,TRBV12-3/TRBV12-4,ASSIRTEYNEQF
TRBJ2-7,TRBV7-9,ASSHPGQGYYEQY
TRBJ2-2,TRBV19,ASTSGSSIGELF
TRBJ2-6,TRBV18,ASSPDSGANVLT
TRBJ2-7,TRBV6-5,ASSYGVGSSYEQY
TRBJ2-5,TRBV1,TSSQGRGEETQY
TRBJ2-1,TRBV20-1,ASRGPLRYNEQF
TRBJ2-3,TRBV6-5,ASRSPRSGTQY